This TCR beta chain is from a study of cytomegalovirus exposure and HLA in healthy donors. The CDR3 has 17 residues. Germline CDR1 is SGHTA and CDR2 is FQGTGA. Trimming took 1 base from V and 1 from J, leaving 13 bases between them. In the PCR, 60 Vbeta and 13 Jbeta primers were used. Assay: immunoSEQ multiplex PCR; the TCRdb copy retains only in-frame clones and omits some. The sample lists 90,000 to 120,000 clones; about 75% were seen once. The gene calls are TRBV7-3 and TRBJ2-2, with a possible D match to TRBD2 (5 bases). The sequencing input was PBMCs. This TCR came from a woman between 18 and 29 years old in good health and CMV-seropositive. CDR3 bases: TGTGCCAGCAGCTTAAGTGCTACGGGAATGAACACCGGGGAGCTGTTTTTT. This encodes CASSLSATGMNTGELFF.